This T cell receptor (beta chain) was captured in a study of identical twins. Overall study results and limits: Within cord blood, abundant beta clonotypes carried fewer insertions, but memory repertoires showed no such trend.

It was template switching that added a universal primer site, and there were unique molecular identifiers on the cDNA. One entry per CDR3 protein, called by TCRdb with MiXCR from the 5' RACE reads. The profile covers around 1.7 million distinct CDR3 sequences, with 25% to 35% appearing a single time and approximately 0.29% taken by the ten largest. The germline V and J ends were trimmed by 4 bases and 2 bases, with 15 bases remaining between them. The CDR3 covers 15 residues. Germline V gene sequence: CDR1 SGHRS, CDR2 YFSETQ. This clonotype was counted between two and nine times. The antigen is undetermined.

Source material: cord blood. This chain uses TRBV5-1 with TRBJ2-5, with no clear D. This receptor was taken from a newborn girl in good health. CDR3 nucleotide sequence: TGCGCCAGCAGCGTGGGTGTTACGACGCAAGAGACCCAGTACTTC. This translates into CASSVGVTTQETQYF.